The 7 T cell receptor beta chains below come from one sample, sequenced in a study of T cell repertoires in cytomegalovirus infection. Each CDR3 protein is one row after TCRdb ran MiXCR on the reads. This sample has approximately 910,000 distinct CDR3 sequences, with roughly a third found just once. Their antigens are not known. The source material was cultured CD8+ T cells from PBMCs, sampled from culture after CMV antigen stimulation. The receptors stem from a human donor in good health (CMV status not recorded). Some clones in this sample may be carry-over from other donors' samples.

This clonotype showed up just a few times. The gene calls are TRBV6-2 or TRBV6-3 and TRBJ2-7, with 10 nucleotides matching TRBD1. V lost 0 bases to trimming and J lost 3 bases; unmatched junction nucleotides: 2. Germline values: CDR1 MNHEY, CDR2 SVGEGT. This CDR3 is built from 15 residues. CDR3 bases: TGTGCCAGCAGTTACTCAGGGACAGGGGTCTACGAGCAGTACGTC. Its protein product is CASSYSGTGVYEQYV.

The CDR3 bases are TGTGCCAGTAGTATCCGGCAGGGCCAACTCACTGAAGCTTTCTTT. This gives the protein CASSIRQGQLTEAFF. The chain recombines TRBV19 with TRBJ1-1; weak D call: TRBD1 (5 bases). V was cut by 3 bases and J by 4 bases, with 15 bases left in between. Germline CDR1 is LNHDA and CDR2 is SQIVND (reference sequence). CDR3 length: 15 amino acids.

This clonotype was seen many times. The rearrangement uses TRBV7-6 and TRBJ1-1, with D perhaps TRBD1 (5 bases). The CDR3 is 16 residues long. Trimming cost V 4 bases and J 6 bases, with 21 bases left between them. The germline V gene has CDR1 SGHVS and CDR2 FNYEAQ. The CDR3 coding sequence is TGTGCCAGCAGCTCGCGAATGACAGTGGAAGGTTCTGAAGCTTTCTTT. It is translated as CASSSRMTVEGSEAFF.

The chain uses TRBV9 and TRBJ1-2; 9 bases match TRBD1. V gave up 4 bases and J gave up 0 bases; unmatched junction bases: 13. The CDR3 spans 18 residues. Germline CDR1 reads SGDLS; CDR2 reads YYNGEE. CDR3 nucleotides: TGTGCCAGCAGCCCCGGACAGGGGAGGATGGGAGCTAACTATGGCTACACCTTC. Translating it yields CASSPGQGRMGANYGYTF.

In this sample, this clonotype turned up a few times. This chain uses TRBV7-6 with TRBJ1-1; D is undetermined. V was trimmed by 5 bases and J by 0 bases, leaving 13 bases between them. The germline gives CDR1 SGHVS, CDR2 FNYEAQ. The CDR3 is 15 residues long. In DNA form, the CDR3 reads TGTGCCAGCAGCCCGCAGGACTACATGAACACTGAAGCTTTCTTT. It encodes CASSPQDYMNTEAFF. The full variable domain, completed using reference TRBV7-6 and TRBJ1-1, is GAGVSQSPRYKVTKRGQDVALRCDPISGHVSLYWYRQALGQGPEFLTYFNYEAQQDKSGLPNDRFSAERPEGSISTLTIQRTEQRDSAMYRCASSPQDYMNTEAFFGQGTRLTVV.

The chain is built from TRBV6-5 and TRBJ2-1; 11 bases are a match to TRBD1. J gave up 0 bases and V 2 bases, and 3 bases lay outside the gene matches. CDR3 size: 17 residues. CDR1 and CDR2 from the germline V gene are MNHEY and SVGAGI. The CDR3 nucleotides read TGTGCCAGCAGTTACCACGGGACAGGGGGCTCCTACAATGAGCAGTTCTTC. It encodes CASSYHGTGGSYNEQFF.

This chain joins TRBV6-5 and TRBJ2-2; unclear D gene. V lost 5 bases and J 7 bases, leaving 11 bases between the germline ends. CDR1 MNHEY and CDR2 SVGAGI come from the germline V gene. CDR3 size: 13 residues. CDR3 protein: CASSLYSGGELFF. The CDR3 DNA sequence: TGTGCCAGCAGTCTATACTCGGGCGGGGAGCTGTTTTTT.